What follows describes a single T cell receptor beta chain. Its antigen is undetermined. The data were obtained in a study of cytomegalovirus exposure and HLA in healthy donors. From germline, CDR1 is MNHNS and CDR2 SASEGT. The CDR3 totals 14 residues. The V gene lost 3 bases and the J gene lost 9 bases, with 18 bases spanning the gap. Study results and limitations: Trimming of TCR beta V- and J-genes showed a link, identified in a later analysis, to a missense DCLRE1C variant.

PCR involved 60 Vbeta and 13 Jbeta primers. Here immunoSEQ multiplex PCR was the method, and the copy in TCRdb shows in-frame clones only, minus some. The sample shows some 150,000 clones, more than 70% of them seen only once. The TCR originated in a woman in her thirties or forties in good health and CMV-seropositive. The sequencing sample was made of PBMCs. The chain joins TRBV6-1 to TRBJ2-7; D is undetermined. The CDR3 loop reads CASSDLSPYLLQYF. The CDR3 DNA sequence: TGTGCCAGCAGTGACCTGTCCCCGTACCTATTGCAGTACTTC.